What follows describes a single T cell receptor beta chain. This sample was included in a study of PD-1 blockade in classical Hodgkin lymphoma. Background on the study: Treatment was intravenous nivolumab, 3 mg/kg every 2 weeks, until progression.

All patients relapsed after autologous stem cell transplantation, and brentuximab vedotin exposure varied. Sequenced by immunoSEQ multiplex PCR; TCRdb stores in-frame clones only, minus some. The table lists about 97,000 clones, around four fifths of them singletons, with 10% to 15% in the top ten. The CDR3 is 12 residues long. V gave up 2 bases and J gave up 4 bases, with 3 bases separating them. Germline loops: CDR1 ENHRY, CDR2 SYGVKD. The sample was peripheral blood mononuclear cells (PBMCs), taken at baseline. The receptor was isolated from a human donor with classical Hodgkin lymphoma. J is TRBJ2-4 and V is TRBV10-3; D is ambiguous. The chain's CDR3 is CAISEGKNIQYF. The CDR3 nucleotides are TGTGCCATCAGTGAGGGGAAAAACATTCAGTACTTC.